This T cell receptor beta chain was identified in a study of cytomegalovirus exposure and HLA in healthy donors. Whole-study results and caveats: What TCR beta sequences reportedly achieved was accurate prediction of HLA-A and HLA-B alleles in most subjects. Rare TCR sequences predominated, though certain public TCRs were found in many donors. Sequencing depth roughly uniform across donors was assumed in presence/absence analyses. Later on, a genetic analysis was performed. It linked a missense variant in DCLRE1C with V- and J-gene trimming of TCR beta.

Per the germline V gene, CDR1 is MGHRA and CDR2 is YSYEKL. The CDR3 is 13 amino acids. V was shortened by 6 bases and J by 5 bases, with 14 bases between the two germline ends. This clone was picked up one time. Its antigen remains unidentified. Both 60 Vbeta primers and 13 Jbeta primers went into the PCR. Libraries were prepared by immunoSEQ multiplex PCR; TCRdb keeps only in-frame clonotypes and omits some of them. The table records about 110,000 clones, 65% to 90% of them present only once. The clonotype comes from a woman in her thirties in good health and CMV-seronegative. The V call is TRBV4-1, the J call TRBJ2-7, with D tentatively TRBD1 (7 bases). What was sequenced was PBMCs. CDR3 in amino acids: CASRRTGEDEQYF. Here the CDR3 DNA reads TGCGCCAGCAGGCGAACAGGGGAGGACGAGCAGTACTTC.